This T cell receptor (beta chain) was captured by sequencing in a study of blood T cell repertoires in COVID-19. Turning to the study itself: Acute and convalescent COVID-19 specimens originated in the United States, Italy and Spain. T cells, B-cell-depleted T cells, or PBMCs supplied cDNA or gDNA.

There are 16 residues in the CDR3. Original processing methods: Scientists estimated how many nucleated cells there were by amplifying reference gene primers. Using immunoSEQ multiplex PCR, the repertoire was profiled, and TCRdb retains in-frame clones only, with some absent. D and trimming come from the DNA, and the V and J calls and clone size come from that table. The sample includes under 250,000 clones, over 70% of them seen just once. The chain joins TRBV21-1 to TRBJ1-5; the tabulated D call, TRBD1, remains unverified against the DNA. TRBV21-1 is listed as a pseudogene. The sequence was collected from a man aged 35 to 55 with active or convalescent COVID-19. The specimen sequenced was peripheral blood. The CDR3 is CASSKATGAPNQPQHF. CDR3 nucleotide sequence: TGTGCCAGCAGCAAAGCTACAGGGGCCCCCAATCAGCCCCAGCATTTT.